The 14 T cell receptor beta chains given below trace back to one sample, sequenced in a study of T-cell memory formation after mild COVID-19. TCRdb reprocessed the 5' RACE reads with MiXCR, giving one entry per CDR3 protein. The sample holds 200,000 or so distinct CDR3 sequences, about a sixth seen once. The sample was PBMCs or a T cell subset sorted from them (not recorded which). The receptors stem from an adult woman who had mild COVID-19 (a few samples of this study predate the infection). Cell type and time point are not known.

The rearrangement joins TRBV5-1 to TRBJ2-3; D is possibly TRBD1 or TRBD2 (6 bases each). Trimming stripped 2 bases from V and 5 bases from J, with 12 bases between. This CDR3 is built from 14 residues. The germline V gene encodes CDR1 SGHRS and CDR2 YFSETQ. CDR3 region: CASSFRGGGDTQYF. DNA of the CDR3: TGCGCCAGCAGCTTCAGGGGAGGTGGAGATACGCAGTATTTT.

The rearrangement links TRBV9 to TRBJ2-3; no clear D. Per germline, CDR1 SGDLS and CDR2 YYNGEE. CDR3 length equals 14 residues. Trimming removed 3 bases from V and 3 bases from J, with 11 bases in between. As DNA, the CDR3 is TGTGCCAGCAGCGCCCGCCCTGAAACAGATACGCAGTATTTT. This sequence encodes CASSARPETDTQYF. Complete variable domain (other parts from reference TRBV9 and TRBJ2-3): DSGVTQTPKHLITATGQRVTLRCSPRSGDLSVYWYQQSLDQGLQFLIQYYNGEERAKGNILERFSAQQFPDLHSELNLSSLELGDSALYFCASSARPETDTQYFGPGTRLTVL.

CDR3 protein: CASSYPGLPSATDTQYF. The DNA for the CDR3 is TGTGCCAGCAGTTACCCGGGACTACCGAGCGCCACAGATACGCAGTATTTT. V usage is TRBV6-2 or TRBV6-3 and J usage is TRBJ2-3, with 7 bases that match TRBD2. CDR3 length: 17 residues. CDR1 is MNHEY, CDR2 SVGEGT, per germline. V lost 2 bases to trimming and J lost 2 bases; unmatched junction nucleotides: 10.

This chain uses TRBV12-3 or TRBV12-4 with TRBJ1-2; no clear D gene. V was trimmed by 3 bases and J by 4 bases, leaving 6 bases between them. CDR3 size: 12 residues. The CDR3 coding sequence is TGTGCCAGCAGTTTTGACGGCTATGGCTACACCTTC. This codes for CASSFDGYGYTF.

This clonotype was seen only a few times. In DNA form, the CDR3 reads TGCGCCAGCAGCCTTAGCGGGAACACAGATACGCAGTATTTT. Protein product: CASSLSGNTDTQYF. J is TRBJ2-3 and V is TRBV5-1; 8 positions agree with TRBD2. Trimming cost V 4 bases and J 2 bases; bases outside gene matches: 3. The CDR3 has 14 amino acids. The germline CDR1 and CDR2 sequences are SGHRS and YFSETQ.

This rearrangement joins TRBV28 to TRBJ2-7, with D perhaps matching TRBD1 (5 bases). This CDR3 spans 16 amino acids. Trimming left V 6 bases short and J 1 base short, with 19 bases between. In germline, CDR1 is MDHEN, CDR2 SYDVKM. The CDR3 here is CASSSGPLVTSYEQYF. The CDR3 DNA is TGTGCCAGCAGCTCAGGGCCCTTGGTTACGTCCTACGAGCAGTACTTC.

There are a few counts of this clonotype. V is TRBV12-3 or TRBV12-4 and J is TRBJ1-5; D ambiguous. Trimming left V 2 bases short and J 5 bases short, with 10 bases between. This CDR3 comprises 14 residues. The CDR3 DNA is TGTGCCAGCAGTTTAAGGTCGGGGTATCAGCCCCAGCATTTT. The encoded protein is CASSLRSGYQPQHF.

This chain connects TRBV12-3 or TRBV12-4 to TRBJ1-5, with a weak D call TRBD1 (6 bases). The CDR3 covers 17 residues. V was trimmed by 5 bases and J by 0 bases, leaving 17 bases between them. Written as DNA, the CDR3 is TGTGCCAGCAGTAACCTACAGGGTGGGGATAGCAATCAGCCCCAGCATTTT. Translating gives CASSNLQGGDSNQPQHF.

This clonotype was picked up a small number of times. The J gene is TRBJ2-3, the V gene TRBV2; D is perhaps TRBD2 (5 bases). Trimming left V 7 bases short and J 5 bases short, with 19 bases between. Germline assignment: CDR1 SNHLY and CDR2 FYNNEI. The CDR3 totals 15 residues. This CDR3 is CASTVEAALRDTQYF. Written as DNA, the CDR3 is TGTGCCAGCACTGTGGAAGCGGCACTTAGAGATACGCAGTATTTT. The full variable domain, with the rest looked up from reference TRBV2 and TRBJ2-3, is EPEVTQTPSHQVTQMGQEVILRCVPISNHLYFYWYRQILGQKVEFLVSFYNNEISEKSEIFDDQFSVERPDGSNFTLKIRSTKLEDSAMYFCASTVEAALRDTQYFGPGTRLTVL.

This clonotype was observed a few times. The chain recombines TRBV27 with TRBJ2-3; tentative D call: TRBD1 (5 bases). The CDR3 extends over 15 amino acids. CDR1 is MNHEY and CDR2 is SMNVEV in the germline V gene (reference sequence). The germline V and J ends were trimmed by 9 bases and 6 bases, with 22 bases remaining between them. CDR3 coding DNA: TGTGCCAGTAGAGTATCACAGGTGTTCCTGGATACGCAGTATTTT. As protein: CASRVSQVFLDTQYF.

In this sample, this clonotype turned up a few times. The rearrangement joins TRBV12-3 or TRBV12-4 to TRBJ1-1, with D possibly TRBD1 on 5 matching bases. The V and J ends lost 6 bases and 3 bases respectively, with 11 bases between them. The CDR3 extends over 13 amino acids. CDR3 DNA sequence: TGTGCCAGCAGCCCACTCAGGGACACTGAAGCTTTCTTT. Translated: CASSPLRDTEAFF.

This clonotype was seen a few times. This chain joins TRBV18 and TRBJ2-1, with D uncertain. Germline CDR1 is KGHSH and CDR2 is LQKENI. V gave up 2 bases and J gave up 9 bases, with 8 bases separating them. This CDR3 is built from 12 residues. CDR3 loop: CASSPRAGEQFF. The CDR3 region has the DNA TGTGCCAGCTCACCAAGGGCAGGTGAGCAGTTCTTC.

V gene TRBV7-3 combines with J gene TRBJ2-5; 7 positions match TRBD2. V dropped 5 bases and J dropped 2; count of bases not matched to a gene: 8. The CDR3 is 15 amino acids. Germline assignment: CDR1 SGHTA and CDR2 FQGTGA. The CDR3 DNA reads as TGTGCCAGCAGCCCCCGGGGAGGGCAGCAAGAGACCCAGTACTTC. It encodes CASSPRGGQQETQYF.

This clonotype was picked up a small number of times. V gene TRBV5-4 combines with J gene TRBJ2-1; 15 positions agree with TRBD2. The V and J ends lost 4 bases and 12 bases, in that order; junction bases with no gene match: 11. CDR1 and CDR2 (germline): SGHNT, YYREEE (reference sequence). This CDR3 has 16 amino acids. The CDR3 is CASSPYGTSGRHRQFF. Here the CDR3 DNA reads TGTGCCAGCAGCCCTTATGGGACTAGCGGGAGGCATCGGCAGTTCTTC.